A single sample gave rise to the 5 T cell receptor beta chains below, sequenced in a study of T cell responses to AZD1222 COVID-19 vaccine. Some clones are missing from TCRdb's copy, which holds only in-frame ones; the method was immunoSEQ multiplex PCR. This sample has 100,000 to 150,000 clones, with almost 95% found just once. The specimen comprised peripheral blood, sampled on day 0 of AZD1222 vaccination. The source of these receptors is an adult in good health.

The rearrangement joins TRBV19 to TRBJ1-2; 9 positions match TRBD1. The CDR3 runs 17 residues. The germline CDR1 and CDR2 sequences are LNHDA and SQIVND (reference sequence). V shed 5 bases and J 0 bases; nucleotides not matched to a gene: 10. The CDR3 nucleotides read TGTGCCAGTAGTGTCGGGACAGGGTTTGGATCTAACTATGGCTACACCTTC. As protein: CASSVGTGFGSNYGYTF. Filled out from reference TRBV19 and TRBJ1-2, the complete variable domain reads DGGITQSPKYLFRKEGQNVTLSCEQNLNHDAMYWYRQDPGQGLRLIYYSQIVNDFQKGDIAEGYSVSREKKESFPLTVTSAQKNPTAFYLCASSVGTGFGSNYGYTFGSGTRLTVV.

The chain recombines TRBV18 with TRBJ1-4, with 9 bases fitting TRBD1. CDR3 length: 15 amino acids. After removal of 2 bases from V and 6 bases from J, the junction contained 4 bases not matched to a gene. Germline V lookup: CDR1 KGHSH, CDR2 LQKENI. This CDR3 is CASSPVTGGDEKLFF. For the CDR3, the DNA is TGTGCCAGCTCACCAGTCACAGGGGGCGATGAAAAACTGTTTTTT.

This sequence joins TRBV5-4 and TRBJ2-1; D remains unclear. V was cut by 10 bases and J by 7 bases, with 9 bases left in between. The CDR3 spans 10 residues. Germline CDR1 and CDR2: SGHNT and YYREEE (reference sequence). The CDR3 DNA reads TGTGCCGCCTTCGTTAATGAGCAGTTCTTC. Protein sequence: CAAFVNEQFF.

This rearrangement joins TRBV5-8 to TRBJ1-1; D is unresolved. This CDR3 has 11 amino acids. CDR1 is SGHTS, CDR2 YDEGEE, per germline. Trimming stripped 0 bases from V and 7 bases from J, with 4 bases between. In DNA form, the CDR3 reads TGTGCCAGCAGCTTGGAGGGTGAAGCTTTCTTT. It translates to CASSLEGEAFF.

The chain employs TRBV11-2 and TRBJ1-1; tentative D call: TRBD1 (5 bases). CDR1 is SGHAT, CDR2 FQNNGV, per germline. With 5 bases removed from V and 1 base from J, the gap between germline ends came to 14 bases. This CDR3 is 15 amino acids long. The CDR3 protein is CASSPRGRTNTEAFF. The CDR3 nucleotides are TGTGCCAGCAGCCCGAGGGGACGGACGAACACTGAAGCTTTCTTT.